This T cell receptor beta chain was retrieved from a study of blood T cell repertoires in COVID-19. Methods used by the authors: Scientists estimated how many nucleated cells there were by amplifying reference gene primers. TCRdb's table, derived via immunoSEQ multiplex PCR, lists solely in-frame clones and lacks some. The V and J calls and the clone size are those of that table, but D and trimming were determined from the DNA. The sample lists 95,000 to 150,000 clones, around 90% occurring once. With 1 base removed from V and 7 bases from J, the gap between germline ends came to 20 bases. CDR3 length: 16 amino acids. CDR1 and CDR2 (germline): SGHDT, YYEEEE.

The sample was peripheral blood. V gene TRBV5-6 combines with J gene TRBJ1-2, with D hard to call. This receptor was obtained from a woman in her sixties with COVID-19, enrolled during active disease. CDR3 nucleotide sequence: TGTGCCAGCAGCTTGTTGGCAGAGGCCTTACGGGGTGGCTACACCTTC. Translating gives CASSLLAEALRGGYTF.